This entry features one T cell receptor (beta chain) sequence. Between the trimmed V and J ends, which lost 5 bases and 0 bases, there was a span of 14 bases. The CDR3 runs 15 residues. CDR1 is SEHNR and CDR2 is FQNEAQ in the germline V gene (reference sequence). This table comes from immunoSEQ multiplex PCR, and its TCRdb copy is limited to in-frame clones, with some not included. The table has about 140,000 clones, approximately 87% seen once; the top ten hold under 9%. The data were taken from a study of blood T cell repertoires in COVID-19. Sequencing was performed on peripheral blood. The chain combines TRBV7-9 with TRBJ2-7; a possible D gene is TRBD2 (5 bases). The TCR was taken from a woman aged 50 to 60 with active or convalescent COVID-19. Written as DNA, the CDR3 is TGTGCCAGCAGCATTACCGAGACTATCTCCTACGAGCAGTACTTC. Its translation is CASSITETISYEQYF.